Shown below are 9 T cell receptor beta chains from a single sample sequenced in a study of response to subunit inactivated influenza vaccine. Each CDR3 protein gets one entry after TCRdb re-called the RT-PCR reads with MiXCR. Among 710,000 or so distinct CDR3 sequences listed, approximately 15% were seen once. Specimen: PBMCs from blood, collected less than 13 days after vaccination. The receptors here all came from a man in his fifties or sixties who received an inactivated influenza vaccine.

A few counts support this clonotype. J is TRBJ1-1 and V is TRBV20-1; 8 bases map to TRBD1. This CDR3 contains 14 residues. Trimming took 2 bases from V and 1 from J; bases not matched to a gene: 3. Germline assignment: CDR1 DFQATT and CDR2 SNEGSKA (reference sequence). The CDR3 coding sequence is TGCAGTGCTAGACGGACAGGGTGGAACACTGAAGCTTTCTTT. Translation: CSARRTGWNTEAFF.

This clonotype was recorded a few times. The chain links TRBV20-1 to TRBJ2-7; D tentatively fits TRBD1 or TRBD2 (5 bases each). This CDR3 region has 12 residues. Trimming removed 6 bases from V and 3 bases from J, with 12 bases in between. Germline loops: CDR1 DFQATT, CDR2 SNEGSKA (reference sequence). The CDR3 loop reads CSATRDRYEQYF. The CDR3 DNA is TGCAGTGCAACCCGGGACCGCTACGAGCAGTACTTC.

The chain employs TRBV5-1 and TRBJ2-1, with D unresolved. The CDR3 runs to 13 residues. Germline CDR1 reads SGHRS; CDR2 reads YFSETQ. With 4 bases removed from V and 5 bases from J, the gap between germline ends came to 10 bases. This chain's CDR3 is CASSNQADNEQFF. The CDR3 nucleotides read TGCGCCAGCAGCAATCAGGCGGACAATGAGCAGTTCTTC.

This clonotype turned up a few times. The V call is TRBV27, the J call TRBJ2-3; the match to TRBD1 covers 7 bases. Germline assignment: CDR1 MNHEY and CDR2 SMNVEV (reference sequence). Trimming took 1 base from V and 2 from J; bases not matched to a gene: 15. This CDR3 is 19 amino acids long. The CDR3 nucleotides are TGTGCCAGCAGTTTATATATGTCAGGTAGGGGGCAGGTCACAGATACGCAGTATTTT. It specifies CASSLYMSGRGQVTDTQYF.

This chain joins TRBV3-1 and TRBJ1-1, with D maybe TRBD1 (5 bases). Germline CDR1 reads LGHDT; CDR2 reads YNNKEL (reference sequence). V dropped 4 bases and J dropped 4 bases, with 16 bases sitting between them. This CDR3 spans 15 amino acids. CDR3 DNA: TGTGCCAGCAGCCCCAGCCCCCCCAGGGCCACTGAAGCTTTCTTT. It yields the protein CASSPSPPRATEAFF.

The chain uses TRBV6-1 and TRBJ1-5; no clear D gene. CDR1 MNHNS and CDR2 SASEGT come from the germline V gene. CDR3 length: 13 amino acids. Trimming shortened V by 11 bases and J by 4 bases, and 15 bases separated the two germline ends. The CDR3 region is CASRRGGNQPQHF. The CDR3, as DNA: TGTGCCTCTCGGCGCGGAGGGAATCAGCCCCAGCATTTT.

This clonotype was observed a few times. The gene calls are TRBV7-8 and TRBJ2-7; 7 bases are a match to TRBD2. Germline V CDR1 and CDR2: SGHVS, FQNEAQ. This CDR3 spans 15 amino acids. J was trimmed by 0 bases and V by 6 bases; bases with no gene match: 8. CDR3: CASRLEAGTSYEQYF. CDR3 nucleotides: TGTGCCAGCAGACTTGAAGCGGGGACCTCCTACGAGCAGTACTTC.

This clonotype was seen a handful of times. This chain uses TRBV29-1 with TRBJ2-1; D might be TRBD1 or TRBD2, each matching 7 bases. The CDR3 has 13 residues. Germline CDR1 reads SQVTM; CDR2 reads ANQGSEA. V lost 6 bases, J lost 4 bases, and 13 bases lay in between. CDR3 sequence: CSVRGGGYNEQFF. The CDR3 nucleotides are TGCAGCGTCAGGGGGGGAGGGTACAATGAGCAGTTCTTC.

This clonotype appeared a few times. The chain carries TRBV20-1 and TRBJ2-7; 8 bases align to TRBD1. Trimming removed 5 bases from V and 0 bases from J; junction bases left unmatched: 3. Germline lookup yields CDR1 DFQATT and CDR2 SNEGSKA (reference sequence). The CDR3 is 13 amino acids. CDR3 protein: CSARDRYSYEQYF. The CDR3 bases are TGCAGTGCTCGGGACAGGTACTCCTACGAGCAGTACTTC.